This T cell receptor beta chain came from a study of cytomegalovirus exposure and HLA in healthy donors. Primers included in the PCR were 60 Vbeta and 13 Jbeta primers. TCRdb keeps only in-frame clones here, not all; method: immunoSEQ multiplex PCR. Among 150,000 to 200,000 clones listed, about 86% were seen once. V dropped 7 bases and J dropped 5; count of bases not matched to a gene: 6. Germline loops: CDR1 MNHNS, CDR2 SASEGT. The CDR3 spans 14 residues. The sequenced material came from PBMCs. The gene calls are TRBV6-1 and TRBJ2-5; 11 positions match TRBD1. The clonotype comes from a woman between 18 and 29 years old in good health and CMV-seropositive. The CDR3 sequence is CASKWDRGVETQYF. CDR3 nucleotide sequence: TGTGCCAGCAAGTGGGACAGGGGGGTCGAGACCCAGTACTTC.